This T cell receptor beta chain was documented in a study of memory CD4+ T cells and cytomegalovirus serostatus. In the study overall: Donors were healthy Belgian adults, under 10 CMV seropositive and approximately 23 seronegative. General study points: The CMV-associated TCR signature appears largely within the CD4+ memory repertoire.

The germline V and J ends were trimmed by 3 bases and 0 bases, with 8 bases remaining between them. The CDR3 contains 15 residues. Germline V gene lookup returns CDR1 SGHTA and CDR2 FQGNSA. Generated by immunoSEQ multiplex PCR, the TCRdb table keeps only in-frame clones and is missing some. The table records tens of thousands of clones, roughly three quarters of them present only once. Remarks on this clone: No antigen is known for it.

The sort gate was single viable CD3+CD4+CD8-CD45RO+ cells for memory CD4+ T cells. CD4+ T cells were isolated by positive magnetic selection. This chain uses TRBV7-2 with TRBJ2-2, with TRBD1 as a possible D gene (5 bases). Input material: memory CD4+ T cells from blood. This TCR was sampled from an adult in good health and CMV-seronegative. The CDR3 is CASSFQGTNTGELFF. CDR3 sequence (DNA): TGTGCCAGCAGCTTTCAGGGAACGAACACCGGGGAGCTGTTTTTT.